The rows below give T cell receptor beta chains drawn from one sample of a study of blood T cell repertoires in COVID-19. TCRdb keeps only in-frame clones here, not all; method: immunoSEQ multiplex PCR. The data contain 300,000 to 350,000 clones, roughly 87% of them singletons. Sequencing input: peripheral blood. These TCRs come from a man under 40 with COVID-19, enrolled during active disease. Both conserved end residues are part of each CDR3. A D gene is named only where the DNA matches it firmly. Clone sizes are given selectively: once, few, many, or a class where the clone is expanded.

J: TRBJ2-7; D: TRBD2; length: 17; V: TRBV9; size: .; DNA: TGTGCCAGCAGCGTAGCGTCGGGATGGGGGGGACCCTACGAGCAGTACTTC; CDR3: CASSVASGWGGPYEQYF
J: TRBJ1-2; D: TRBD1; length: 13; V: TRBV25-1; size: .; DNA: TGTGCCAGCAGTGTGACAGGGGGGGTTCTATACACCTTC; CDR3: CASSVTGGVLYTF
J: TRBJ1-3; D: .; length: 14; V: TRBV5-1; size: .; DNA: TGCGCCAGCAGCTTGGGAGCGAACGGAAACACCATATATTTT; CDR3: CASSLGANGNTIYF
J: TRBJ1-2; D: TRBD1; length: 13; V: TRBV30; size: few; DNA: TGTGCCTGGAGTCTCCGGACAGGCTATGGCTACACCTTC; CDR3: CAWSLRTGYGYTF
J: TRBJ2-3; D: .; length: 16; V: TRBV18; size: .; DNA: TGTGCCAGCTCACGTACGGGCGGGGACCGCACAGATACGCAGTATTTT; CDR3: CASSRTGGDRTDTQYF
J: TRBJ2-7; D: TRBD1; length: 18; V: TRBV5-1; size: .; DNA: TGCGCCAGCAGCTTGGGCGACAGGGGGAGGACGTTCCTGGACGAGCAGTACTTC; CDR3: CASSLGDRGRTFLDEQYF
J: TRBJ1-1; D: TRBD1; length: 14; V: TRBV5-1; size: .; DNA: TGCGCCAGCAGCGAAGGGACAGGGACCGTTGCGTCTTTCTTT; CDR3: CASSEGTGTVASFF
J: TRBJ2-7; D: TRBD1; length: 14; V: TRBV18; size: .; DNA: TGTGCCAGCTCCCCGGGGACAGGGTCCTACGAGCAGTACTTC; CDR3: CASSPGTGSYEQYF
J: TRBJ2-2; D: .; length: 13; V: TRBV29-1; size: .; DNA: TGCAGCGGTGGGGGGTTGAACACCGGGGAGCTGTTTTTT; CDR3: CSGGGLNTGELFF
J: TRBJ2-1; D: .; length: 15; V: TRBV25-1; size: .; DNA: TGTGCCACCATACCGGCGGGTAGGGGGGGCAATGAGCAGTTCTTC; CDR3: CATIPAGRGGNEQFF
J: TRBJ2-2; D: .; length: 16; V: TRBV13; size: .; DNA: TGTGCCCTTAGGGCAGGGGTCAGGCGGCGGGCCGGGGAGCTGTTTTTT; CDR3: CALRAGVRRRAGELFF
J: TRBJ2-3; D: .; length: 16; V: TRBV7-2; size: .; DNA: TGTGCCAGCAGCTTCACCTACACAGGGCCCACAGATACGCAGTATTTT; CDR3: CASSFTYTGPTDTQYF
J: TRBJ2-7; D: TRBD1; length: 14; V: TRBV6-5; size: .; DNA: TGTGCCACTAGGACAGGGGGCCTCCCCTACGAGCAGTACTTC; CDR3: CATRTGGLPYEQYF
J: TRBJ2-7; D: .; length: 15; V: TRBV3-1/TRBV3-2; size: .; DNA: TGTGCCAGCAGCCAAGACACCAGGGAAGGGGACGAGCAGTACTTC; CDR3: CASSQDTREGDEQYF
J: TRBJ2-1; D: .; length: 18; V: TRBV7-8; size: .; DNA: TGTGCCAGCAGTCATAGCCCTAAACAGGGGACTTCTTACAATGAGCAGTTCTTC; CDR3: CASSHSPKQGTSYNEQFF
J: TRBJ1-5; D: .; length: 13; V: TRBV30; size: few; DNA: TGTGCCTGGAGTGGGACAGCAGGTCAGCCCCAGCATTTT; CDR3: CAWSGTAGQPQHF
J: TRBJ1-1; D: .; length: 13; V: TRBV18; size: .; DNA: TGTGCCAGCTCACCACCCGGGACACAAGAAGCTTTCTTT; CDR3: CASSPPGTQEAFF
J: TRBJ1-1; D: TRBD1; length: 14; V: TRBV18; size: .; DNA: TGTGCCAGCTCACCGGGACAGGGTAATACTGAAGCTTTCTTT; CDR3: CASSPGQGNTEAFF
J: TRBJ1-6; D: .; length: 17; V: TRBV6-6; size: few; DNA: TGTGCCAGCAGTCAACAGGGCATTAGCTCCTATAATTCACCCCTCCACTTT; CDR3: CASSQQGISSYNSPLHF
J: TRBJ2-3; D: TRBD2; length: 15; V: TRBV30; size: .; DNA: TGTGCCTGGAGTGTACTGGCGGGAGCGGTAGATACGCAGTATTTT; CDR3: CAWSVLAGAVDTQYF
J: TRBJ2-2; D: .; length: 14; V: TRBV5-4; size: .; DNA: TGTGCCAGCAGCTTGGCGGGTTACACCGGGGAGCTGTTTTTT; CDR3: CASSLAGYTGELFF
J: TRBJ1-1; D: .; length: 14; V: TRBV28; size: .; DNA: TGTGCCAGCAGTCCCTGGGCCCAGAACACTGAAGCTTTCTTT; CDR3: CASSPWAQNTEAFF
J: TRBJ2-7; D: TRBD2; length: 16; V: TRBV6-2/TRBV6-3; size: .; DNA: TGTGCCAGCAGTTACTACAGTGGGACTAGCGTTTACGAGCAGTACTTC; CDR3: CASSYYSGTSVYEQYF
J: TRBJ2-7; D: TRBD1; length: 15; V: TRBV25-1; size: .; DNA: TGTGCCAGCAGTGGGTCCGTCAGGGGGCGCTACGAGCAGTACTTC; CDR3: CASSGSVRGRYEQYF
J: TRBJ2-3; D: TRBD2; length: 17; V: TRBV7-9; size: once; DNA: TGTGCCAGCAGCTCCCGATTAGCGGGCCCCAGCACAGATACGCAGTATTTT; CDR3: CASSSRLAGPSTDTQYF
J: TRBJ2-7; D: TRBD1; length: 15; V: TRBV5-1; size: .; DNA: TGCGCCAGCAGCTCCGGACAGGTCCCTAGGGGGGAGCAGTACTTC; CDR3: CASSSGQVPRGEQYF
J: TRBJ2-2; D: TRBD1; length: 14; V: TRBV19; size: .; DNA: TGTGCCAGTGGACAGGGGGCGCACACCGGGGAGCTGTTTTTT; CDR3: CASGQGAHTGELFF
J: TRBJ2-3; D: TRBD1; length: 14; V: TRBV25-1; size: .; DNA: TGTGCCAGCACGGACAGGGCTCCATCAGATACGCAGTATTTT; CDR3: CASTDRAPSDTQYF
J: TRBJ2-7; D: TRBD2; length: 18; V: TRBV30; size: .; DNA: TGTGCCTGGAGTGGCCACTCTCCCACTAGCGGGAAGGGGTACGAGCAGTACTTC; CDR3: CAWSGHSPTSGKGYEQYF
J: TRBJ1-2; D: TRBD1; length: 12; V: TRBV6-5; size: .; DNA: TGTGCCAGCAGGGGGACAGGCTATGGCTACACCTTC; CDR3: CASRGTGYGYTF
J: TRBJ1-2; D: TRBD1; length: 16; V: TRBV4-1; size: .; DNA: TGCGCCAGCAGCCAAGACGCCCTACAGGGGATCTATGGCTACACCTTC; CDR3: CASSQDALQGIYGYTF
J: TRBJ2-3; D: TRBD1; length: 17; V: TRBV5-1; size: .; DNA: TGCGCCAGCAGTTACCCTGGGACAGGGGGCGCGCCAGATACGCAGTATTTT; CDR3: CASSYPGTGGAPDTQYF
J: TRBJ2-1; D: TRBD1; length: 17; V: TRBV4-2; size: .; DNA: TGTGCCAGCAGCCAATGGAACGGGGACAGCTCCTACAATGAGCAGTTCTTC; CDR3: CASSQWNGDSSYNEQFF
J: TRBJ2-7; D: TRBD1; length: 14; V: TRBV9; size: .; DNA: TGTGCCAGCAGCCCCACGACAGGGCCCTACGAGCAGTACTTC; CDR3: CASSPTTGPYEQYF
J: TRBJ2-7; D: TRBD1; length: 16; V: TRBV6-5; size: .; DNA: TGTGCCAGCAGTTACCGCCGGGACAGGGGAACCTACGAGCAGTACTTC; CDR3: CASSYRRDRGTYEQYF
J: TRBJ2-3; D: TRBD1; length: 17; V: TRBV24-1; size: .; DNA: TGTGCCACCAGTGATCCGACAGGGGGCGTTAGTGCAGATACGCAGTATTTT; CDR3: CATSDPTGGVSADTQYF
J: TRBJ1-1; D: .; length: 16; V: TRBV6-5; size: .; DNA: TGTGCCAGCAGTTACTCGTTGGGTGAGGCCCCTCTAAGAACTTTCTTT; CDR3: CASSYSLGEAPLRTFF
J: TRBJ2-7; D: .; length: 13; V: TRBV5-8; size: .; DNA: TGTGCCAGCAGCCTTCGTAGGGGCGACGAGCAGTACTTC; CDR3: CASSLRRGDEQYF
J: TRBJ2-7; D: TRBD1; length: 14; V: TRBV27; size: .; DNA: TGTGCCAGCAGTTTCGGGACAGGGGAATACGAGCAGTACTTC; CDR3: CASSFGTGEYEQYF
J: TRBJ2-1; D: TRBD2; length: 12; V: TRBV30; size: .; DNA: TGTGCCGCCCTGGTAGGACTAGCGAGGCAGTTCTTC; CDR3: CAALVGLARQFF
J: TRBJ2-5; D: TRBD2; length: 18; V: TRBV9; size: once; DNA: TGTGCCAGCAGCGAAGGGCTAGCGGGGGGGACCCCAGGGGAGACCCAGTACTTC; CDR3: CASSEGLAGGTPGETQYF
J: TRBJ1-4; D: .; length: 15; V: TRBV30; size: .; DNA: TGTGCCTGGAGAAAAGGACTCCGGGCGGGTGAAAAACTGTTTTTT; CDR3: CAWRKGLRAGEKLFF
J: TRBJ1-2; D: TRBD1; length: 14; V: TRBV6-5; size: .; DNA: TGTGCCAGCAGTCGGGACAGGAAAAACTATGGCTACACCTTC; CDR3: CASSRDRKNYGYTF
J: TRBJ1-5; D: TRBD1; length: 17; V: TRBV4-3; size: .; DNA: TGCGCCAGCAGCCAAGTAGGGACAGGGATGAGACATCAGCCCCAGCATTTT; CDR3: CASSQVGTGMRHQPQHF
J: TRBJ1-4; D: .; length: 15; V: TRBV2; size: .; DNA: TGTGCCAGCAGTGAAGCGGCCAGTTCTAATGAAAAACTGTTTTTT; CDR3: CASSEAASSNEKLFF
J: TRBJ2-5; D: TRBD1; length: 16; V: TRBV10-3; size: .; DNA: TGTGCCACCCACCTTACGGGACAGGGGTACCAAGAGACCCAGTACTTC; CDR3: CATHLTGQGYQETQYF